A selection of T cell receptor beta chains follows, all from one sample in a study of blood T cell repertoires in COVID-19. Sequencing used immunoSEQ multiplex PCR; TCRdb keeps in-frame clones, though not all of them. Of around 210,000 clones in the sample, 70% to 90% were seen once. The sequenced sample consisted of peripheral blood. These receptors were taken from a man in his 60s with COVID-19, enrolled during active disease. CDR3s include the opening cysteine and the closing phenylalanine or tryptophan. The D gene is left open where the match is weak. The listing skips clone size in some rows; elsewhere it reads once, few, many or a size class.

>few|TRBJ1-1|TRBV7-8|TRBD1
CASSLKFGQGLNTEAFF
TGTGCCAGCAGCTTAAAGTTTGGACAGGGATTGAACACTGAAGCTTTCTTT
>-|TRBJ2-7|TRBV5-1|-
CASSLASGLDEQYF
TGCGCCAGCAGCTTGGCGTCAGGGTTGGACGAGCAGTACTTC
>-|TRBJ1-2|TRBV6-5|-
CASSYLQAFGYTF
TGTGCCAGCAGTTACCTACAGGCTTTTGGCTACACCTTC
>-|TRBJ1-1|TRBV4-2|-
CASSQEGASGNTEAFF
TGTGCCAGCAGCCAAGAGGGGGCCTCTGGGAACACTGAAGCTTTCTTT
>-|TRBJ2-2|TRBV5-6|-
CASSLGTEYTGELFF
TGTGCCAGCAGCTTGGGGACAGAATACACCGGGGAGCTGTTTTTT
>-|TRBJ2-1|TRBV9|-
CASSAGSSYNEQFF
TGTGCCAGCAGCGCTGGGAGCTCCTACAATGAGCAGTTCTTC
>-|TRBJ1-1|TRBV19|-
CASRGGFGGEAFF
TGTGCCAGTAGAGGGGGTTTCGGTGGGGAAGCTTTCTTT
>-|TRBJ2-7|TRBV10-3|TRBD1
CAISEGTDIYEQYF
TGTGCCATCAGTGAAGGGACAGACATTTACGAGCAGTACTTC
>-|TRBJ2-7|TRBV20-1|TRBD2
CSASVPGTSSYEQYF
TGCAGTGCTAGTGTCCCAGGGACTAGCTCCTACGAGCAGTACTTC
>few|TRBJ1-1|TRBV13|-
CASSSIGRGPEAFF
TGTGCCAGCAGCTCAATTGGCCGCGGCCCTGAAGCTTTCTTT
>-|TRBJ2-3|TRBV5-1|-
CASSLSGGTDTQYF
TGCGCCAGCAGCCTCTCGGGGGGCACAGATACGCAGTATTTT
>-|TRBJ1-2|TRBV27|TRBD1
CASSLDRGAPNGYTF
TGTGCCAGCAGTTTGGACAGGGGCGCTCCTAATGGCTACACCTTC
>-|TRBJ1-5|TRBV6-2/TRBV6-3|TRBD1
CASSYSRRQGPSNQPQHF
TGTGCCAGCAGTTACTCGAGAAGACAGGGCCCTAGCAATCAGCCCCAGCATTTT
>-|TRBJ1-4|TRBV28|-
CASSIPTGLNEKLFF
TGTGCCAGCAGTATCCCGACAGGATTGAATGAAAAACTGTTTTTT
>-|TRBJ1-2|TRBV11-1|-
CASSFSTDGYTF
TGTGCCAGCAGCTTCTCGACAGATGGCTACACCTTC
>-|TRBJ1-6|TRBV7-2|TRBD1
CASSPQGATYNSPLHF
TGTGCCAGCAGCCCTCAGGGGGCGACCTATAATTCACCCCTCCACTTT
>once|TRBJ2-7|TRBV5-1|-
CASSLGTDSSYEQYF
TGCGCCAGCAGCTTGGGAACAGACAGCTCCTACGAGCAGTACTTC
>-|TRBJ1-2|TRBV10-1|-
CASSADTNYGYTF
TGCGCCAGCAGCGCGGACACCAACTATGGCTACACCTTC
>-|TRBJ1-1|TRBV6-5|-
CASRAEDPYTEAFF
TGTGCCAGCAGGGCTGAGGATCCGTACACTGAAGCTTTCTTT
>-|TRBJ2-3|TRBV7-2|TRBD2
CASSLARGRVGVGTDTQYF
TGTGCCAGCAGCTTAGCGCGAGGGAGGGTGGGGGTCGGCACAGATACGCAGTATTTT
>-|TRBJ2-7|TRBV18|TRBD1
CASSPGQGVEQYF
TGTGCCAGCTCACCGGGCCAGGGGGTCGAGCAGTACTTC
>once|TRBJ1-2|TRBV12-3/TRBV12-4|-
CASDTYNYGYTF
TGTGCCAGCGACACTTACAACTATGGCTACACCTTC
>-|TRBJ2-2|TRBV5-1|TRBD1
CASSPGQGLGPGELFF
TGCGCCAGCAGCCCGGGACAGGGGTTGGGCCCCGGGGAGCTGTTTTTT
>-|TRBJ1-5|TRBV28|TRBD1
CASRLDRGKGQPQHF
TGTGCCAGCAGGTTGGACAGGGGAAAGGGTCAGCCCCAGCATTTT
>-|TRBJ1-1|TRBV6-5|TRBD1
CASSYRQGGSTEAFF
TGTGCCAGCAGTTACCGACAGGGGGGAAGCACTGAAGCTTTCTTT
>-|TRBJ1-3|TRBV28|-
CASRADSRISGNTIYF
TGTGCCAGCAGGGCGGACAGTAGGATCTCTGGAAACACCATATATTTT
>-|TRBJ2-1|TRBV2|-
CASSPLAEQFF
TGTGCCAGCTCCCCCCTGGCTGAGCAGTTCTTC
>-|TRBJ2-2|TRBV19|TRBD2
CASSSRLAGGGELFF
TGTGCCAGTAGCTCCCGACTAGCGGGAGGCGGGGAGCTGTTTTTT
>-|TRBJ1-1|TRBV5-1|-
CASSQQNLNTEAFF
TGCGCCAGCAGCCAACAGAACCTGAACACTGAAGCTTTCTTT
>-|TRBJ1-1|TRBV3-1/TRBV3-2|TRBD1
CASSQPGGVGTEAFF
TGTGCCAGCAGCCAGCCAGGGGGCGTGGGCACTGAAGCTTTCTTT
>-|TRBJ2-7|TRBV9|-
CASSVATGGWGAEQYF
TGTGCCAGCAGCGTAGCTACGGGGGGTTGGGGGGCCGAGCAGTACTTC
>-|TRBJ2-7|TRBV28|-
CASSLAASSYEQYF
TGTGCCAGCAGTTTAGCGGCCAGCTCCTACGAGCAGTACTTC
>-|TRBJ1-2|TRBV28|-
CASSLGAAFYGYTF
TGTGCCAGCAGTTTGGGGGCCGCATTCTATGGCTACACCTTC
>-|TRBJ1-5|TRBV6-5|-
CASSYREGTGQPQHF
TGTGCCAGCAGTTACCGGGAGGGAACCGGTCAGCCCCAGCATTTT
>-|TRBJ2-1|TRBV10-3|TRBD1
CAISESKSGTGVYEQFF
TGTGCCATCAGTGAGTCCAAGTCCGGGACAGGGGTCTATGAGCAGTTCTTC
>once|TRBJ2-7|TRBV29-1|-
CSVVVSRAAYEQYF
TGCAGCGTTGTAGTCTCCAGGGCAGCCTACGAGCAGTACTTC
>few|TRBJ1-5|TRBV19|-
CASRPTGSNQPQHF
TGTGCCAGTAGACCTACAGGGAGCAATCAGCCCCAGCATTTT
>-|TRBJ1-1|TRBV6-2/TRBV6-3|-
CASSPHLNTEAFF
TGTGCCAGCAGTCCCCACTTGAACACTGAAGCTTTCTTT
>-|TRBJ1-1|TRBV18|-
CASSPRGPEAFF
TGTGCCAGCTCACCACGGGGGCCTGAAGCTTTCTTT
>-|TRBJ1-5|TRBV9|TRBD1
CASSVSGGSNQPQHF
TGTGCCAGCAGCGTATCAGGGGGTAGCAATCAGCCCCAGCATTTT
>-|TRBJ2-7|TRBV2|-
CASRSLTGRGDLTYEQYF
TGTGCCAGCAGATCTCTAACAGGGAGGGGAGACTTAACCTACGAGCAGTACTTC
>-|TRBJ2-2|TRBV9|-
CASSVQENRAGELFF
TGTGCCAGCAGTGTCCAAGAAAACAGGGCCGGGGAGCTGTTTTTT
>-|TRBJ2-7|TRBV5-4|TRBD1
CASSHAGQGAYEQYF
TGTGCCAGCAGCCATGCGGGACAGGGGGCTTACGAGCAGTACTTC
>-|TRBJ2-2|TRBV19|TRBD1
CASTTGQGWTGELFF
TGTGCCAGTACTACTGGACAGGGGTGGACCGGGGAGCTGTTTTTT